This is a list of T cell receptor beta chains from one sample in a study of blood T cells in healthy people across ages. TCRdb independently ran MiXCR on the 5' RACE reads; one entry per CDR3 protein. The sample shows around 600,000 distinct CDR3 sequences, 47% of them seen only once. Material for sequencing was blood. The receptor source for this set is a man older than 75 in good health. Each CDR3 is given with its conserved first and last residue. Fields, in order: D gene, J gene, V gene, clone size, CDR3 DNA, CDR3 protein. A D gene is named only where the DNA matches it firmly. Clone size is not always given. Where it is, it says once, few, many or a class for expanded clones.

D gene: TRBD1; J gene: TRBJ2-2; V gene: TRBV29-1; clone size: NA; CDR3 DNA: TGCAGCTCAACAGGGGAGACGAACACCGGGGAGCTGTTTTTT; CDR3 protein: CSSTGETNTGELFF
D gene: NA; J gene: TRBJ1-2; V gene: TRBV6-5; clone size: many; CDR3 DNA: TGTGCCAGCAGGGTGGACACCTGGCATGGCTACACCTTC; CDR3 protein: CASRVDTWHGYTF
D gene: TRBD2; J gene: TRBJ2-7; V gene: TRBV20-1; clone size: NA; CDR3 DNA: TGCAGTGCTAGACCTAGCAGCGGGGGAAGTGAGCAGTACTTC; CDR3 protein: CSARPSSGGSEQYF
D gene: NA; J gene: TRBJ2-3; V gene: TRBV2; clone size: NA; CDR3 DNA: TGTGCCAGCAGTGATGCTAGCGCGGCTACAGATACGCAGTATTTT; CDR3 protein: CASSDASAATDTQYF
D gene: NA; J gene: TRBJ1-2; V gene: TRBV7-2; clone size: many; CDR3 DNA: TGTGCCAGCAGCACGAGGGGGTATGGCTACACCTTC; CDR3 protein: CASSTRGYGYTF
D gene: TRBD1; J gene: TRBJ2-3; V gene: TRBV2; clone size: NA; CDR3 DNA: TGTGCCAGCAGGGGACAGAGCACAGATACGCAGTATTTT; CDR3 protein: CASRGQSTDTQYF
D gene: TRBD1; J gene: TRBJ1-6; V gene: TRBV6-6; clone size: few; CDR3 DNA: TGTGCCAGCAGTCCACAGGGGATGAAGAATTCACCCCTCCACTTT; CDR3 protein: CASSPQGMKNSPLHF
D gene: NA; J gene: TRBJ1-2; V gene: TRBV12-3/TRBV12-4; clone size: NA; CDR3 DNA: TGTGCCAGCAGACTAGGGACAACGGGCGGCTACACCTTC; CDR3 protein: CASRLGTTGGYTF
D gene: NA; J gene: TRBJ1-1; V gene: TRBV20-1; clone size: NA; CDR3 DNA: TGCAGTGCTAGTGAAGGACCGGGGATTAAAATGAACACTGAAGCTTTCTTT; CDR3 protein: CSASEGPGIKMNTEAFF
D gene: NA; J gene: TRBJ2-1; V gene: TRBV5-6; clone size: NA; CDR3 DNA: TGTGCCAGCAGCGTCAGGGATGAGCAGTTCTTC; CDR3 protein: CASSVRDEQFF
D gene: TRBD2; J gene: TRBJ2-1; V gene: TRBV10-3; clone size: NA; CDR3 DNA: TGTGCCATCAGTGATGGGACTATTGGAATGGATGAGCAGTTCTTC; CDR3 protein: CAISDGTIGMDEQFF
D gene: NA; J gene: TRBJ2-7; V gene: TRBV7-5; clone size: many; CDR3 DNA: NA; CDR3 protein: CISVPAHQGCEQYF
D gene: NA; J gene: TRBJ1-6; V gene: TRBV9; clone size: NA; CDR3 DNA: TGTGCCAGCAGCGGGACAGCTGGGTATTCACCCCTCCACTTT; CDR3 protein: CASSGTAGYSPLHF
D gene: NA; J gene: TRBJ1-5; V gene: TRBV28; clone size: NA; CDR3 DNA: TGTGCCAGCAGTTTTCGTCCGGCCCCCCAGCATTTT; CDR3 protein: CASSFRPAPQHF
D gene: NA; J gene: TRBJ1-1; V gene: TRBV7-9; clone size: NA; CDR3 DNA: TGTGCCAACAGCTACACAGGGCGTGGCACTGAAGCTTTCTTT; CDR3 protein: CANSYTGRGTEAFF
D gene: NA; J gene: TRBJ2-2; V gene: TRBV29-1; clone size: NA; CDR3 DNA: TGCAGCGTTGGTCCTGGGACCCTAGGGGGCGGGGAGCTGTTTTTT; CDR3 protein: CSVGPGTLGGGELFF
D gene: NA; J gene: TRBJ2-3; V gene: TRBV29-1; clone size: NA; CDR3 DNA: TGCAGCGTTGAGGGGGCGGGGAGCACAGATACGCGGTATTTT; CDR3 protein: CSVEGAGSTDTRYF
D gene: TRBD2; J gene: TRBJ2-1; V gene: TRBV29-1; clone size: many; CDR3 DNA: TGCAGCGTGTCGACTAGCGGGAGCTGGGAAAATGAGCAGTTCTTC; CDR3 protein: CSVSTSGSWENEQFF
D gene: TRBD1; J gene: TRBJ1-2; V gene: TRBV9; clone size: few; CDR3 DNA: TGTGCCAGCAGCGTACTCGCGGACAGGGTGCACGGCTACACCTTC; CDR3 protein: CASSVLADRVHGYTF
D gene: NA; J gene: TRBJ2-3; V gene: TRBV6-5; clone size: many; CDR3 DNA: TGTGCCAGCAGGGGACCAGCAGATACGCAGTATTTT; CDR3 protein: CASRGPADTQYF
D gene: TRBD1; J gene: TRBJ2-1; V gene: TRBV5-1; clone size: NA; CDR3 DNA: TGCGCCAGCAGCCCGGGACAGGCTAAGGGCAATGAGCAGTTCTTC; CDR3 protein: CASSPGQAKGNEQFF
D gene: NA; J gene: TRBJ2-5; V gene: TRBV11-2; clone size: NA; CDR3 DNA: TGTGCCAGCAGCTCCACAGGGCAAGAGACCCAGTACTTC; CDR3 protein: CASSSTGQETQYF
D gene: TRBD1; J gene: TRBJ2-1; V gene: TRBV4-3; clone size: NA; CDR3 DNA: TGCGCCAGCAGCCAAGATCCCAGGGGGCTTGACAATGAGCAGTTCTTC; CDR3 protein: CASSQDPRGLDNEQFF
D gene: TRBD1; J gene: TRBJ1-2; V gene: TRBV12-3/TRBV12-4; clone size: few; CDR3 DNA: TGTGCCAGCAGTTATGGTTGGGACAGGGGGTATCGAGGTGGCTACACCTTC; CDR3 protein: CASSYGWDRGYRGGYTF
D gene: NA; J gene: TRBJ2-1; V gene: TRBV7-2; clone size: NA; CDR3 DNA: TGTGCCAGCAGCTTAAGTGACTACTACAATGAGCAGTTCTTC; CDR3 protein: CASSLSDYYNEQFF
D gene: TRBD1; J gene: TRBJ2-3; V gene: TRBV6-6; clone size: NA; CDR3 DNA: TGTGTCAGCAGTCATAGGGACAGATCTAGCACAGATACGCAGTATTTT; CDR3 protein: CVSSHRDRSSTDTQYF
D gene: TRBD2; J gene: TRBJ2-1; V gene: TRBV6-2/TRBV6-3; clone size: NA; CDR3 DNA: TGTGCCAGCCGCCGCACTGTTCTAGCGGGGGACAATGAGCAGTTCTTC; CDR3 protein: CASRRTVLAGDNEQFF
D gene: NA; J gene: TRBJ2-1; V gene: TRBV7-2; clone size: NA; CDR3 DNA: TGTGCCAGCAGCTTAGAAGCTGCCGCGATGTATGAGCAGTTCTTC; CDR3 protein: CASSLEAAAMYEQFF
D gene: NA; J gene: TRBJ1-1; V gene: TRBV6-2/TRBV6-3; clone size: medium-sized; CDR3 DNA: TGTGCCAGCAGTCGCTCGGGGTCCGTCGCTGAAGCTTTCTTT; CDR3 protein: CASSRSGSVAEAFF
D gene: NA; J gene: TRBJ1-2; V gene: TRBV9; clone size: NA; CDR3 DNA: TGTGCCAGCAGCGTAGCGGGGAGACCCTATGGCTACACCTTC; CDR3 protein: CASSVAGRPYGYTF
D gene: NA; J gene: TRBJ2-7; V gene: TRBV7-2; clone size: NA; CDR3 DNA: TGTGCCAGCAGCCGACTCGCCTACGAGCAGTACTTC; CDR3 protein: CASSRLAYEQYF
D gene: TRBD2; J gene: TRBJ2-5; V gene: TRBV7-3; clone size: many; CDR3 DNA: TGTGCCAGCAGCTTTCAGCCTAGCGGGAGGGAGACCCAGTACTTC; CDR3 protein: CASSFQPSGRETQYF